These 25 T cell receptor beta chains were sequenced from one sample in a study of regulatory T cells in long-lasting Graves disease. Specified time point: newly diagnosed GD, antithyroid drugs for less than 3 months. Preparation of the TCR library used RNA extracted from PBMCs. CDR3 regions were amplified by Arm-PCR using iRepertoire HTBI primers to build TCR beta libraries. TCRdb used MiXCR to reprocess the multiplex PCR reads, holding one entry per CDR3 protein. Of more than 400,000 distinct CDR3 sequences in the sample, about 17% are singletons; the top ten hold more than 10%. These data are also associated with another study on T cells in Graves' hyperthyroidism and ophthalmopathy.

Specimen: peripheral blood mononuclear cells (PBMCs), collected at new diagnosis, from a patient treated with antithyroid drugs. These receptors came from a man aged 40-49 years with Graves disease.

In its sample, this clonotype was seen a few times. The junction departs from the called germline gene at one end, perhaps through a read error. This chain joins TRBV5-1 and TRBJ2-1; D gene uncertain. The CDR3 has 14 residues. Germline lookup yields CDR1 SGHRS and CDR2 YFSETQ. In nucleotides, the CDR3 is TGTGCCAGCAGCTTGGACCCGATTATCGGGGAGCAGTTCTTC. Amino acids: CASSLDPIIGEQFF.

The chain recombines TRBV27 with TRBJ2-1; 7 nucleotides align to TRBD1. Germline trimming cut 8 bases from V and 12 bases from J; bases unmatched to any gene: 10. Germline CDR1 reads MNHEY; CDR2 reads SMNVEV (reference sequence). CDR3 length: 12 residues. The CDR3 nucleotides are TGTGCCAGCGGAACGGGACAGACTGGGCAGTTCTTC. Translation gives CASGTGQTGQFF.

The gene calls are TRBV11-2 and TRBJ2-3; no clear D gene. The germline V gene has CDR1 SGHAT and CDR2 FQNNGV. V was trimmed by 0 bases and J by 8 bases, leaving 9 bases between them. This CDR3 comprises 13 residues. The CDR3 nucleotides are TGTGCCAGCAGCTTAGACTCATCGGGTACGCAGTATTTT. Amino acids: CASSLDSSGTQYF.

This clonotype was observed many times. The genes are TRBV27 and TRBJ2-7; maybe TRBD1 (6 bases). The CDR3 runs to 14 residues. In germline, CDR1 is MNHEY, CDR2 SMNVEV (reference sequence). The ends were cut back, 5 bases at V and 3 bases at J, with 14 bases in the middle. CDR3 nucleotide sequence: TGTGCCAGCAGTAATGCCGGGACAATCTACGAGCAGTACTTC. This translates into CASSNAGTIYEQYF.

This clonotype has at least ten counts. The junction differs from germline at one of its ends, possibly a read error. This chain uses TRBV11-2 with TRBJ2-1, with a possible D match to TRBD2 (6 bases). Per the germline V gene, CDR1 is SGHAT and CDR2 is FQNNGV. This CDR3 has 11 residues. The CDR3 is CASSTGDEQFF. In DNA form, the CDR3 reads TGCGCCAGCAGCACGGGGGATGAGCAGTTCTTC.

This clonotype was observed many times. CDR3 protein: CASSLAGASDTQYF. The CDR3 region has the DNA TGTGCCAGCAGCTTAGCGGGAGCCTCAGATACGCAGTATTTT. This chain joins TRBV7-8 and TRBJ2-3, with D maybe TRBD2 (5 bases). The CDR3 length is 14 residues. The V and J ends lost 0 bases and 4 bases respectively, with 8 bases between them. CDR1 is SGHVS and CDR2 is FQNEAQ in the germline V gene.

This clonotype was seen repeatedly, ten times or more. The rearrangement joins TRBV11-2 to TRBJ2-5; weak D call: TRBD1 (5 bases). The CDR3 contains 15 residues. Deletions cut 2 bases from V and 5 bases from J, with 15 bases between. Germline CDR1 SGHAT, CDR2 FQNNGV. CDR3 bases: TGTGCCAGCAGCTTACTTGTAGGGGTAGAGGAGACCCAGTACTTC. Its protein is CASSLLVGVEETQYF.

This clonotype was observed many times. The chain couples TRBV20-1 to TRBJ2-1, with 8 bases fitting TRBD1. V lost 3 bases, J lost 7 bases, and 2 bases stayed unmatched. The germline V gene has CDR1 DFQATT and CDR2 SNEGSKA (reference sequence). The CDR3 consists of 12 residues. This CDR3 reads CSARTGVNEQFF. The DNA for the CDR3 is TGCAGTGCTAGGACAGGGGTTAATGAGCAGTTCTTC.

There are a few counts of this clonotype. The V and J genes are TRBV20-1 and TRBJ2-7; D gene ambiguous. Germline V lookup: CDR1 DFQATT, CDR2 SNEGSKA (reference sequence). Trimming took off 6 bases at V and 1 base at J, with 16 bases between the two ends. The CDR3 covers 14 residues. CDR3 region: CSAPPGLPSYEQYF. In nucleotides, the CDR3 is TGCAGTGCCCCTCCGGGTCTACCATCCTACGAGCAGTACTTC.

This clonotype was seen ten or more times. The chain uses TRBV20-1 and TRBJ2-5; 10 positions agree with TRBD2. After removal of 1 base from V and 1 base from J, the junction contained 3 bases not matched to a gene. The length of the CDR3 is 15 residues. Germline V CDR1 and CDR2: DFQATT, SNEGSKA (reference sequence). The CDR3 sequence: CSARGTSGSQETQYF. In nucleotides, the CDR3 is TGCAGTGCTAGAGGGACTAGCGGCTCCCAAGAGACCCAGTACTTC.

At least ten counts were recorded for this clonotype. The V call is TRBV9, the J call TRBJ2-3; D may be TRBD2 (6 bases). The CDR3 sequence is 13 residues long. Germline-derived CDR1 and CDR2 are SGDLS and YYNGEE. V was shortened by 7 bases and J by 3 bases, with 12 bases between the two germline ends. The CDR3 region has the DNA TGTGCCAGCTCTGTGGGAGGAACAGATACGCAGTATTTT. Protein: CASSVGGTDTQYF.

This clonotype was seen many times. The CDR3 sequence is CASSLEWQISYEQYF. The DNA of the CDR3 is TGTGCCAGCAGCTTAGAGTGGCAGATCTCCTACGAGCAGTACTTC. The chain links TRBV7-8 to TRBJ2-7, with no clear D. The CDR3 is 15 residues long. V was shortened by 1 base and J by 0 bases, with 10 bases between the two germline ends. Germline lookup yields CDR1 SGHVS and CDR2 FQNEAQ.

This clonotype showed up many times. The chain recombines TRBV29-1 with TRBJ2-7, with no clear D. V lost 1 base and J 2 bases, leaving 3 bases between the germline ends. The CDR3 length is 11 residues. Germline lookup yields CDR1 SQVTM and CDR2 ANQGSEA. The DNA of the CDR3 is TGCAGCGTTGAAGGCGCCTACGAGCAGTACTTC. This translates into CSVEGAYEQYF.

This clonotype was detected ten times or more. The V call is TRBV11-2, the J call TRBJ2-5; TRBD1 might be the D (5 bases). The germline CDR1 and CDR2 sequences are SGHAT and FQNNGV. This CDR3 is 13 amino acids long. The V and J ends lost 5 bases and 2 bases respectively, with 9 bases between them. The CDR3 region has the DNA TGTGCCAGCAGCCCCGACAGACAAGAGACCCAGTACTTC. Amino acid sequence: CASSPDRQETQYF.

This clonotype was found many times. This chain connects TRBV12-3 or TRBV12-4 to TRBJ2-7; 9 bases align to TRBD2. This CDR3 has 13 residues. Germline trimming cut 6 bases from V and 5 bases from J; bases unmatched to any gene: 5. CDR3 residues: CASRLGLADEQYF. CDR3 DNA: TGTGCCAGCAGGTTGGGACTAGCAGACGAGCAGTACTTC.

In its sample, this clonotype was seen many times. The rearrangement joins TRBV13 to TRBJ2-3; D gene ambiguous. CDR3 length: 16 residues. The germline V and J ends were trimmed by 3 bases and 0 bases, with 13 bases remaining between them. The germline V gene encodes CDR1 PRHDT and CDR2 FYEKMQ (reference sequence). The CDR3 bases are TGTGCCAGCAGCTTTATGTTAAACCAAAGCACAGATACGCAGTATTTT. It is translated as CASSFMLNQSTDTQYF.

This clonotype was counted ten times or more. The chain links TRBV2 to TRBJ1-2; D gene unclear. Germline CDR1 is SNHLY and CDR2 is FYNNEI. The CDR3 consists of 14 residues. V was trimmed by 6 bases and J by 1 base, leaving 12 bases between them. CDR3 sequence reads: CASREEAINYGYTF. The CDR3 DNA reads as TGTGCCAGCAGGGAGGAGGCGATTAACTATGGCTACACCTTC. The full variable domain, its missing parts supplied by reference TRBV2 and TRBJ1-2, is EPEVTQTPSHQVTQMGQEVILRCVPISNHLYFYWYRQILGQKVEFLVSFYNNEISEKSEIFDDQFSVERPDGSNFTLKIRSTKLEDSAMYFCASREEAINYGYTFGSGTRLTVV.

The rearrangement links TRBV30 to TRBJ2-7; D perhaps matches TRBD2 (6 bases). The CDR3 runs to 15 residues. Deletions cut 5 bases from V and 2 bases from J, with 19 bases between. Per germline, CDR1 GTSNPN and CDR2 SVGIG (reference sequence). The DNA for the CDR3 is TGTGCCTGGCTCCCCCGTGGGAGGACGACCTACGAGCAGTACTTC. Protein sequence: CAWLPRGRTTYEQYF.

This clonotype turned up a few times. The chain combines TRBV7-6 with TRBJ1-3, with a weak D call TRBD1 (5 bases). The CDR3 runs 15 residues. Between the trimmed V and J ends, which lost 0 bases and 4 bases, there was a span of 10 bases. Germline values: CDR1 SGHVS, CDR2 FNYEAQ. CDR3 in amino acids: CASSLALGVGNTIYF. CDR3 coding DNA: TGTGCCAGCAGCTTAGCGCTGGGGGTCGGAAACACCATATATTTT.

This clonotype was recorded at least ten times. V usage is TRBV28 and J usage is TRBJ1-5; 7 positions match TRBD1. Germline assignment: CDR1 MDHEN and CDR2 SYDVKM. The length of the CDR3 is 15 residues. After removal of 6 bases from V and 7 bases from J, the junction contained 12 bases not matched to a gene. The CDR3 bases are TGTGCCAGCAGCGGGGGGGCAGGGGGTGGACAGCCCCAGCATTTT. Translation: CASSGGAGGGQPQHF.

This clonotype was detected many times. CDR3 sequence (DNA): TGCAGTGCACCTTCACCGGACCGTCGCTCTGGAAACACCATATATTTT. It codes for CSAPSPDRRSGNTIYF. This sequence joins TRBV20-1 and TRBJ1-3, with D uncertain. The CDR3 has 16 residues. Germline lookup yields CDR1 DFQATT and CDR2 SNEGSKA (reference sequence). V lost 6 bases to trimming and J lost 0 bases, with 18 bases between them.

This clonotype was seen ten or more times. The chain combines TRBV6-1 with TRBJ2-7, with TRBD1 identical over 7 bases. The germline CDR1 and CDR2 sequences are MNHNS and SASEGT. The CDR3 has 13 amino acids. V lost 9 bases and J lost 5; bases outside the gene matches: 10. CDR3 coding DNA: TGTGCCAGTTCCACTCTTACAGGGGACGAGCAGTACTTC. Its protein is CASSTLTGDEQYF.

This clonotype has a handful of counts. The rearrangement links TRBV28 to TRBJ2-7; no clear D. This CDR3 spans 12 amino acids. Germline loops: CDR1 MDHEN, CDR2 SYDVKM. Trimming shortened V by 3 bases and J by 7 bases, and 10 bases separated the two germline ends. The CDR3 nucleotides read TGTGCCAGCAGTTTTAGTTTCGGGGAGCAGTACTTC. This sequence encodes CASSFSFGEQYF.

This clonotype appeared a few times. A much larger clone sits a single nucleotide away, making a read error possible. This sequence joins TRBV2 and TRBJ1-1, with 9 bases aligning to TRBD1. Germline values: CDR1 SNHLY, CDR2 FYNNEI. This CDR3 is 14 amino acids long. After removal of 6 bases from V and 0 bases from J, the junction contained 2 bases not matched to a gene. The CDR3 spells CASRGTGMNTEAFF. The CDR3 DNA reads as TGTGCCAGCAGAGGGACAGGGATGAACACTGAAGCTTTCTTT.

Many counts were recorded for this clonotype. The gene calls are TRBV5-1 and TRBJ2-3; TRBD2 matches at 10 bases. The CDR3 sequence is 16 residues long. Germline V gene sequence: CDR1 SGHRS, CDR2 YFSETQ. The V and J ends lost 4 bases and 0 bases, in that order; junction bases with no gene match: 5. The DNA for the CDR3 is TGCGCCAGCAGCGGGGGACTAGCGCGAAGCACAGATACGCAGTATTTT. This gives the protein CASSGGLARSTDTQYF.